This T cell receptor (beta chain) was recovered during a study of CD8+CD57+ T cells in acquired aplastic anemia. Study overall: Isolated CD4+ and CD8+ cells, once sorted, yielded DNA averaging around 3 ug.

A remark on this clonotype: The antigen remains unidentified.

The V gene's germline CDR1 is SGDLS and CDR2 YYNGEE. The CDR3 is 14 amino acids. V was pared by 1 base and J by 7 bases, with 14 bases between. Overall study results and limits: Researchers report that some 31 CD8+ CDR3 sequences appeared in both patients and controls. Patients and healthy controls showed no significant CD8+ Simpson's diversity difference.

Genomic DNA templated the TCR beta VDJ and CDR3 profiling. One entry per CDR3 protein, called by TCRdb with MiXCR from the reads. The sample carries hundreds of thousands of distinct CDR3 sequences, around 32% recorded once. Sequenced patients had shown CD8+CD57+ cell expansion by flow cytometry. Every one of the patients had aplastic anemia (severe, acquired). J is TRBJ1-2 and V is TRBV9; TRBD1 is a possible D gene (6 bases). Sequenced: sorted CD4+, CD8+, or CD8+CD57+ T cells (not recorded which) from PBMCs. This TCR came from a human donor with aplastic anemia. The CDR3 nucleotides are TGTGCCAGCAGCGTAATGGGGGGGGCGTCTGGCTACACCTTC. Translation: CASSVMGGASGYTF. Combining the CDR3 with reference TRBV9 and TRBJ1-2 gives the whole variable domain DSGVTQTPKHLITATGQRVTLRCSPRSGDLSVYWYQQSLDQGLQFLIQYYNGEERAKGNILERFSAQQFPDLHSELNLSSLELGDSALYFCASSVMGGASGYTFGSGTRLTVV.